This entry lists 9 T cell receptor beta chains sequenced from one sample in a study of T cells in Graves' hyperthyroidism and ophthalmopathy. TCR beta CDR3 sequences were amplified from RNA transcripts. During a first-round RT-PCR of the TCR CDR3, the HTBI primer set was used. One entry per CDR3 protein, called by TCRdb with MiXCR from the multiplex PCR reads. The table has nearly 600,000 distinct CDR3 sequences, 12% to 15% seen once. Specimen: blood. The receptors stem from a young woman with Graves' ophthalmopathy.

Note on this clonotype: This could be a read error, since a much larger clone is one nucleotide away. This chain joins TRBV27 and TRBJ2-6; D might be TRBD2 (6 bases). The V gene's germline CDR1 is MNHEY and CDR2 SMNVEV (reference sequence). The CDR3 length is 13 residues. The CDR3 sequence: CASSLGLTNILTF. In nucleotides, the CDR3 is TGTGCCAGCAGTCTGGGACTTACCAACATCCTGACTTTC.

This clonotype was counted many times. The V gene is TRBV12-3 or TRBV12-4, the J gene TRBJ2-1; TRBD2 matches at 11 bases. The CDR3 has 14 amino acids. With V trimmed by 1 base and J by 9 bases, 2 bases remained unmatched. CDR3 residues: CASSLGLAGLEQFF. Here the CDR3 DNA reads TGTGCCAGCAGTTTAGGACTAGCGGGACTTGAGCAGTTCTTC.

Ten or more counts support this clonotype. V gene TRBV12-3 or TRBV12-4 combines with J gene TRBJ2-1; maybe TRBD2 (6 bases). V was clipped by 4 bases and J by 2 bases, with 12 bases between them. The CDR3 runs 15 residues. CDR3 in DNA: TGTGCCAGCAGTTCCAGCGCGGGACCCTACAATGAGCAGTTCTTC. The encoded protein is CASSSSAGPYNEQFF.

This chain connects TRBV24-1 to TRBJ1-1; D uncertain. V was shortened by 9 bases and J by 1 base, with 8 bases between the two germline ends. The CDR3 consists of 12 residues. CDR1 and CDR2 (germline): KGHDR, SFDVKD. This chain's CDR3 is CATAAENTEAFF. In DNA form, the CDR3 reads TGTGCCACCGCCGCAGAGAACACTGAAGCTTTCTTT.

Comment on this clonotype: The CDR3 does not close with the conserved phenylalanine or tryptophan, likely indicating a read error. This rearrangement joins TRBV6-2 or TRBV6-3 to TRBJ2-1, with D unresolved. Trimming shortened V by 7 bases and J by 0 bases, and 16 bases separated the two germline ends. Germline values: CDR1 MNHEY, CDR2 SVGEGT. The CDR3 is 16 amino acids. The CDR3 is CASKLRHTRSYNEQFL. CDR3 DNA sequence: TGTGCCAGCAAGTTGAGACACACTCGCTCCTACAATGAGCAGTTCCTC.

This clonotype came up many times. The chain has TRBV7-2 and TRBJ2-7, with 9 bases matching TRBD2. This CDR3 has 19 residues. After removal of 1 base from V and 2 bases from J, the junction contained 15 bases not matched to a gene. The germline CDR1 and CDR2 sequences are SGHTA and FQGNSA. The CDR3, as DNA: TGTGCCAGCAGCTTAGGGGGCAGGGGAATAGCGGGGGACCCCTACGAGCAGTACTTC. Protein: CASSLGGRGIAGDPYEQYF.

This clonotype was observed many times. The V call is TRBV20-1, the J call TRBJ1-5; 12 bases are a match to TRBD1. Germline CDR1 DFQATT, CDR2 SNEGSKA (reference sequence). The CDR3 is 15 residues long. The junction had 6 bases not matched to a gene; V was cut back by 3 bases and J by 6 bases. The CDR3 spells CSASKGTGGGQPQHF. CDR3 sequence (DNA): TGCAGTGCTAGTAAGGGGACAGGGGGCGGTCAGCCCCAGCATTTT.

The chain joins TRBV10-3 to TRBJ2-5; no definite D call. CDR3 size: 16 residues. V was shortened by 0 bases and J by 0 bases, with 11 bases between the two germline ends. Germline CDR1 is ENHRY and CDR2 is SYGVKD. CDR3 nucleotides: TGTGCCATCAGTGAGTCGGGTCGTGGGAACCAAGAGACCCAGTACTTC. Its translation is CAISESGRGNQETQYF.

This clonotype has a count of ten or more. The chain combines TRBV28 with TRBJ1-2; the D gene is possibly TRBD1 (5 bases). The germline V and J ends were trimmed by 8 bases and 0 bases, with 10 bases remaining between them. The CDR3 is 13 amino acids. Germline-derived CDR1 and CDR2 are MDHEN and SYDVKM. CDR3 in amino acids: CASGDGANYGYTF. In nucleotides, the CDR3 is TGTGCCAGCGGGGACGGAGCTAACTATGGCTACACCTTC.